A single sample gave rise to the 2 T cell receptor beta chains below, sequenced in a study of early T cells in non-severe SARS-CoV-2 infection. TCRdb re-derived calls from the 5' RACE reads in MiXCR, one entry per CDR3 protein. The sample lists roughly 70,000 distinct CDR3 sequences, under 15% seen once, with roughly 1.2% in the top ten. Sequenced: whole blood. Source of these receptors: an adult who was a healthcare worker with PCR-confirmed SARS-CoV-2 infection or an uninfected control (not recorded which).

At least ten counts were recorded for this clonotype. The J gene is TRBJ1-3, the V gene TRBV12-3 or TRBV12-4, with D perhaps TRBD1 (5 bases). This CDR3 spans 15 amino acids. V was pared by 3 bases and J by 0 bases, with 9 bases between. The CDR3 protein is CASSFEGLSGNTIYF. Written as DNA, the CDR3 is TGTGCCAGCAGTTTCGAGGGACTCTCTGGAAACACCATATATTTT.

The sample holds many counts of this clonotype. The chain recombines TRBV12-5 with TRBJ2-7; 8 nucleotides agree with TRBD2. Germline V gives CDR1 LGHNT, CDR2 FRNRAP. J was trimmed by 3 bases and V by 4 bases; bases with no gene match: 8. The CDR3 totals 15 residues. In DNA, the CDR3 is TGTGCTAGTGGTTCCCGGGGGGGGCAGATCTACGAGCAGTACTTC. Protein: CASGSRGGQIYEQYF.